These 18 T cell receptor beta chains came from one sample sequenced in a study of CD8+CD57+ T cells in acquired aplastic anemia. Selection for sequencing was limited to patients who had shown CD8+CD57+ cell expansion by flow cytometry. The TCR beta profiling, which covered VDJ combination and CDR3 sequence, was carried out using genomic DNA as the template. TCRdb re-called the reads through MiXCR, storing one row per CDR3 protein. Of some 98,000 distinct CDR3 sequences listed, roughly two thirds are singletons. Source material: sorted CD4+, CD8+, or CD8+CD57+ T cells (not recorded which) from PBMCs. The receptors come from a human donor with aplastic anemia.

V and J are TRBV29-1 and TRBJ2-7; D is ambiguous. Deletions cut 0 bases from V and 6 bases from J, with 9 bases between. Germline loops: CDR1 SQVTM, CDR2 ANQGSEA. The CDR3 contains 12 residues. The CDR3 nucleotides read TGCAGCGTTGAAGATGGGGTAACCGAGCAGTACTTC. Protein sequence: CSVEDGVTEQYF.

This clonotype was seen at least ten times. The rearrangement links TRBV7-3 to TRBJ1-1; D might be TRBD1 (5 bases). The CDR3 covers 13 residues. V was pared by 5 bases and J by 5 bases, with 12 bases between. From germline, CDR1 is SGHTA and CDR2 FQGTGA. The CDR3 DNA follows: TGTGCCAGCAGCCAGACAGTAGGGACTGAAGCTTTCTTT. It codes for CASSQTVGTEAFF. Combining the CDR3 with reference TRBV7-3 and TRBJ1-1 gives the whole variable domain GAGVSQTPSNKVTEKGKYVELRCDPISGHTALYWYRQSLGQGPEFLIYFQGTGAADDSGLPNDRFFAVRPEGSVSTLKIQRTERGDSAVYLCASSQTVGTEAFFGQGTRLTVV.

This clonotype is deemed medium-sized. In DNA, the CDR3 is TGCAGCGTTGATGCGGGAGTGGGATACGAGCAGTACTTC. This encodes CSVDAGVGYEQYF. The rearrangement joins TRBV29-1 to TRBJ2-7; TRBD2 matches at 7 bases. The germline V gene encodes CDR1 SQVTM and CDR2 ANQGSEA. The CDR3 has 13 residues. V gave up 3 bases and J gave up 4 bases; unmatched junction bases: 6.

This clonotype was recorded once. The V and J genes are TRBV12-3 or TRBV12-4 and TRBJ2-7; no reliable D call. There are 13 residues in the CDR3. With 3 bases removed from V and 3 bases from J, the gap between germline ends came to 9 bases. The CDR3 sequence is CASSFPPNYEQYF. The CDR3 region has the DNA TGTGCCAGCAGTTTCCCTCCAAACTACGAGCAGTACTTC.

Regarding this clonotype: One end of the junction is discordant with germline, which a read error may explain. This rearrangement joins TRBV7-2 to TRBJ2-1; D is unclear. The CDR3 is 13 residues long. CDR1 SGHTA and CDR2 FQGNSA come from the germline V gene. The CDR3 sequence: CASSFSNYTEQFF. CDR3 DNA: TGTGCCAGCAGCTTCTCAAACTACACTGAGCAGTTCTTC.

This clonotype has ten or more counts. The V and J genes are TRBV15 and TRBJ2-2, with 8 nucleotides matching TRBD1. The germline V gene has CDR1 LNHNV and CDR2 YYDKDF (reference sequence). The CDR3 extends over 15 amino acids. V dropped 0 bases and J dropped 4; count of bases not matched to a gene: 1. The CDR3 loop is CATSRDTGGTGELFF. As DNA, the CDR3 is TGTGCCACCAGCAGAGATACAGGGGGCACCGGGGAGCTGTTTTTT.

This chain's CDR3 is CSASSSQVYEQYF. In DNA form, the CDR3 reads TGCAGTGCTAGCTCTTCGCAGGTTTACGAGCAGTACTTC. The V and J genes are TRBV20-1 and TRBJ2-7, with D unclear. The CDR3 is 13 residues long. Per the germline V gene, CDR1 is DFQATT and CDR2 is SNEGSKA (reference sequence). V dropped 3 bases and J dropped 4 bases, with 13 bases sitting between them.

This CDR3 is CATSMASTGYGYTF. Written as DNA, the CDR3 is TGTGCCACCAGCATGGCCTCAACAGGCTATGGCTACACCTTC. V and J are TRBV15 and TRBJ1-2; tentative D call: TRBD1 (5 bases). Looked up from germline, CDR1 is LNHNV and CDR2 is YYDKDF (reference sequence). The CDR3 covers 14 residues. The germline V and J ends were trimmed by 4 bases and 4 bases, with 13 bases remaining between them.

The chain combines TRBV7-3 with TRBJ1-1; 8 positions agree with TRBD1. The germline CDR1 and CDR2 sequences are SGHTA and FQGTGA. V gave up 4 bases and J gave up 4 bases; unmatched junction bases: 2. There are 13 residues in the CDR3. The CDR3 here is CASSSDRGTEAFF. CDR3 nucleotides: TGTGCCAGCAGCTCCGACAGGGGCACTGAAGCTTTCTTT. The full variable domain, in which reference TRBV7-3 and TRBJ1-1 provide the parts outside the CDR3, is GAGVSQTPSNKVTEKGKYVELRCDPISGHTALYWYRQSLGQGPEFLIYFQGTGAADDSGLPNDRFFAVRPEGSVSTLKIQRTERGDSAVYLCASSSDRGTEAFFGQGTRLTVV.

This clonotype was seen just once. The chain uses TRBV20-1 and TRBJ2-3; D unresolved. Germline V gene data show CDR1 as DFQATT and CDR2 as SNEGSKA (reference sequence). Trimming shortened V by 1 base and J by 4 bases, and 15 bases separated the two germline ends. There are 15 residues in the CDR3. The CDR3: CSARVAMRVSDTQYF. The DNA of the CDR3 is TGCAGTGCTAGAGTGGCGATGCGAGTTTCAGATACGCAGTATTTT.

This clonotype was observed once. V gene TRBV24-1 combines with J gene TRBJ2-3; D possibly uses TRBD1 or TRBD2 (5 bases each). The CDR3 spans 16 residues. The V and J ends lost 1 base and 1 base respectively, with 11 bases between them. The V gene's germline CDR1 is KGHDR and CDR2 SFDVKD. The DNA of the CDR3 is TGTGCCACCAGTGATTTAAAAGGGGACGGCACAGATACGCAGTATTTT. This encodes CATSDLKGDGTDTQYF.

The genes are TRBV9 and TRBJ1-1; D might be TRBD1 (5 bases). This CDR3 region has 17 residues. Trimming took 3 bases from V and 6 from J, leaving 24 bases between them. CDR1 and CDR2 (germline): SGDLS, YYNGEE. CDR3 sequence reads: CASSAPGGDPFIPEAFF. The CDR3 DNA follows: TGTGCCAGCAGCGCCCCTGGGGGGGACCCCTTTATCCCTGAAGCTTTCTTT.

This rearrangement joins TRBV20-1 to TRBJ2-7; 8 bases agree with TRBD2. Germline lookup yields CDR1 DFQATT and CDR2 SNEGSKA (reference sequence). V gave up 5 bases and J gave up 4 bases; unmatched junction bases: 7. This CDR3 is built from 13 residues. As DNA, the CDR3 is TGCAGTGCTTACGGGGGGGCCGGGTACGAGCAGTACTTC. This codes for CSAYGGAGYEQYF.

The chain carries TRBV20-1 and TRBJ1-5, with 7 bases lining up with TRBD1. Germline CDR1 is DFQATT and CDR2 is SNEGSKA (reference sequence). The ends lost 6 bases at V and 7 bases at J; junction bases unmatched: 6. CDR3 length: 12 residues. The CDR3 coding sequence is TGCAGTGCAACAACAGGGGTCCAGCCCCAGCATTTT. It specifies CSATTGVQPQHF.

This clonotype was observed a few times. The V call is TRBV20-1, the J call TRBJ2-7; no firm D call. Trimming cost V 6 bases and J 4 bases, with 19 bases left between them. Germline V CDR1 and CDR2: DFQATT, SNEGSKA (reference sequence). This CDR3 is 14 amino acids long. CDR3 nucleotide sequence: TGCAGTGCGAGCCCGAGCCCAGCTCCTTACGAGCAGTACTTC. Its protein product is CSASPSPAPYEQYF.

The rearrangement links TRBV14 to TRBJ2-7; weak D call: TRBD2 (5 bases). The V gene lost 4 bases and the J gene lost 2 bases, with 21 bases spanning the gap. In germline, CDR1 is SGHDN, CDR2 FVKESK. The CDR3 extends over 17 amino acids. The CDR3 reads CASSPPGVSTIPYEQYF. CDR3 nucleotide sequence: TGTGCCAGCAGCCCCCCCGGGGTCAGTACGATACCCTACGAGCAGTACTTC.

This chain joins TRBV24-1 and TRBJ1-3; D gene unclear. Germline CDR1 KGHDR, CDR2 SFDVKD. The V gene lost 8 bases and the J gene lost 0 bases, with 10 bases spanning the gap. The CDR3 spans 14 residues. CDR3 DNA sequence: TGTGCCACCAAACCGGGAGGCTCTGGAAACACCATATATTTT. Its translation is CATKPGGSGNTIYF.

This chain joins TRBV24-1 and TRBJ2-3; 7 bases match TRBD2. Germline values: CDR1 KGHDR, CDR2 SFDVKD. Germline trimming cut 3 bases from V and 5 bases from J; bases unmatched to any gene: 10. The CDR3 runs 16 residues. As DNA, the CDR3 is TGTGCCACCAGTGATCCGGGGCGGGGGAGAGGAGATACGCAGTATTTT. Its protein product is CATSDPGRGRGDTQYF.